The 20 T cell receptor beta chains below come from one sample, sequenced in a study of blood T cell repertoires in COVID-19. The data were produced by immunoSEQ multiplex PCR, yet TCRdb's version contains in-frame clones alone and is incomplete. The sample lists about 250,000 clones, roughly 82% seen once, with about 4.5% in the top ten. Input material: peripheral blood. These receptors all come from a woman in her 70s with acute or convalescent COVID-19.

This chain uses TRBV19 with TRBJ1-2; TRBD1 aligns across 7 bases. In germline, CDR1 is LNHDA, CDR2 SQIVND (reference sequence). After removal of 5 bases from V and 0 bases from J, the junction contained 3 bases not matched to a gene. There are 14 residues in the CDR3. The CDR3 reads CASSATGANYGYTF. CDR3 DNA sequence: TGTGCCAGTAGTGCCACAGGGGCTAACTATGGCTACACCTTC.

This rearrangement joins TRBV28 to TRBJ1-6, with 8 positions matching TRBD1. This CDR3 contains 13 residues. The J segment lost 7 bases and the V segment lost 10 bases, leaving 6 bases of the junction unmatched. Germline loops: CDR1 MDHEN, CDR2 SYDVKM. The chain's CDR3 is CATHRDRNSPLHF. CDR3 coding DNA: TGTGCCACCCACCGGGACAGGAATTCACCCCTCCACTTT.

The V and J genes are TRBV3-1 (or the pseudogene TRBV3-2) and TRBJ2-4; the D gene is possibly TRBD2 (5 bases). This CDR3 is built from 17 residues. CDR1 LGHDT and CDR2 YNNKEL come from the germline V gene (reference sequence). Trimming left V 0 bases short and J 0 bases short, with 12 bases between. Here the CDR3 reads CASSQESRELAKNIQYF. The CDR3 region has the DNA TGTGCCAGCAGCCAAGAGTCCCGGGAACTAGCCAAAAACATTCAGTACTTC.

The chain employs TRBV6-5 and TRBJ2-4; D may be TRBD1 (6 bases). The CDR3 consists of 13 residues. V was clipped by 7 bases and J by 5 bases, with 12 bases between them. Germline assignment: CDR1 MNHEY and CDR2 SVGAGI. The DNA for the CDR3 is TGTGCCAGCAACTTAAGGACAGAAAACATTCAGTACTTC. Translated: CASNLRTENIQYF.

This rearrangement joins TRBV5-1 to TRBJ2-5; 8 bases line up with TRBD1. The CDR3 runs to 15 residues. Germline values: CDR1 SGHRS, CDR2 YFSETQ. The J segment lost 2 bases and the V segment lost 3 bases, leaving 6 bases of the junction unmatched. The CDR3 is CASSSDRVGQETQYF. The CDR3 region has the DNA TGCGCCAGCAGCTCGGACAGGGTTGGTCAAGAGACCCAGTACTTC.

The chain couples TRBV5-4 to TRBJ1-1; 9 bases match TRBD1. In germline, CDR1 is SGHNT, CDR2 YYREEE (reference sequence). The J segment lost 5 bases and the V segment lost 4 bases, leaving 9 bases of the junction unmatched. The CDR3 is 15 amino acids. In DNA, the CDR3 is TGTGCCAGCAGCGTATACAGGGGGCTCGGGACTGAAGCTTTCTTT. This translates into CASSVYRGLGTEAFF.

The chain employs TRBV5-1 and TRBJ2-2; a possible D gene is TRBD1 (5 bases). Trimming cost V 0 bases and J 1 base, with 10 bases left between them. Germline-derived CDR1 and CDR2 are SGHRS and YFSETQ. The CDR3 is 16 residues long. The CDR3 nucleotides read TGCGCCAGCAGCTTGGCAGGGAACCTGAACACCGGGGAGCTGTTTTTT. Translated: CASSLAGNLNTGELFF.

The chain has TRBV9 and TRBJ1-4, with a weak D call TRBD1 (5 bases). This CDR3 is 16 amino acids long. Trimming cost V 4 bases and J 12 bases, with 25 bases left between them. CDR1 is SGDLS and CDR2 is YYNGEE in the germline V gene. CDR3: CASSPLGGGSAKELFF. CDR3 bases: TGTGCCAGCAGCCCTTTGGGCGGGGGTTCCGCGAAGGAACTGTTTTTT.

The chain joins TRBV3-1 (or the pseudogene TRBV3-2) to TRBJ2-3, with D perhaps TRBD2 (5 bases). Trimming pared 1 base from V and 2 bases from J, leaving 16 bases between. Germline V CDR1 and CDR2: LGHDT, YNNKEL (reference sequence). The CDR3 has 17 amino acids. CDR3: CASSQGTGSLLTDTQYF. Written as DNA, the CDR3 is TGTGCCAGCAGCCAAGGGACTGGCAGCTTGCTCACAGATACGCAGTATTTT.

V and J are TRBV19 and TRBJ1-1, with D tentatively TRBD1 (5 bases). V lost 5 bases and J lost 1, with 14 bases in between. The CDR3 loop spans 15 amino acids. The germline CDR1 and CDR2 sequences are LNHDA and SQIVND (reference sequence). The DNA of the CDR3 is TGTGCCAGTAGTCCCGCCCCGACAGCGAACACTGAAGCTTTCTTT. Its protein product is CASSPAPTANTEAFF.

The chain links TRBV6-5 to TRBJ1-2, with TRBD1 identical over 8 bases. The CDR3 contains 15 residues. Trimming cost V 6 bases and J 2 bases; bases outside gene matches: 8. In germline, CDR1 is MNHEY, CDR2 SVGAGI. The DNA for the CDR3 is TGTGCCAGCAGACCCTCAGGGGGCGCGAACTATGGCTACACCTTC. It codes for CASRPSGGANYGYTF.

The CDR3 reads CASSPSSSGRQPQHF. DNA for the CDR3: TGTGCCAGTAGTCCCTCCTCCTCGGGAAGGCAGCCCCAGCATTTT. This sequence joins TRBV19 and TRBJ1-5; D gene uncertain. V dropped 5 bases and J dropped 7 bases, with 18 bases sitting between them. Germline V gene data show CDR1 as LNHDA and CDR2 as SQIVND (reference sequence). CDR3 length equals 15 residues.

The V call is TRBV27, the J call TRBJ1-2, with unresolved D. The V and J ends lost 3 bases and 4 bases respectively, with 12 bases between them. This CDR3 has 14 amino acids. Germline lookup yields CDR1 MNHEY and CDR2 SMNVEV (reference sequence). This chain's CDR3 is CASSFASLPYGYTF. The CDR3 region has the DNA TGTGCCAGCAGTTTCGCCTCGCTACCCTATGGCTACACCTTC.

The gene calls are TRBV5-6 and TRBJ2-7, with TRBD2 as a possible D gene (5 bases). The V end was cut by 4 bases, the J end by 0 bases, with 11 bases between. The CDR3 is made up of 14 amino acids. Looked up from germline, CDR1 is SGHDT and CDR2 is YYEEEE. The CDR3 protein is CASSGSPSSYEQYF. DNA for the CDR3: TGTGCCAGCAGCGGGAGCCCCAGCTCCTACGAGCAGTACTTC.

This chain joins TRBV2 and TRBJ2-2; the D is unclear. CDR3 length: 15 residues. V was cut by 3 bases and J by 2 bases, with 10 bases left in between. Germline loops: CDR1 SNHLY, CDR2 FYNNEI. The CDR3 sequence is CASSDRQANTGELFF. The CDR3 nucleotides read TGTGCCAGCAGTGATAGGCAGGCAAACACCGGGGAGCTGTTTTTT.

J is TRBJ2-7 and V is TRBV6-1; TRBD1 is a possible D gene (5 bases). The CDR3 loop spans 13 amino acids. V was pared by 3 bases and J by 8 bases, with 14 bases between. Germline V gene sequence: CDR1 MNHNS, CDR2 SASEGT. CDR3 DNA: TGTGCCAGCAGTGATTCCAGGGTGACCAAGCAGTACTTC. Translating it yields CASSDSRVTKQYF.

This chain joins TRBV28 and TRBJ1-4, with D possibly matching TRBD1 (5 bases). The CDR3 totals 15 residues. CDR1 is MDHEN and CDR2 is SYDVKM in the germline V gene. Trimming took 5 bases from V and 3 from J, leaving 13 bases between them. CDR3 residues: CASSPIGGPNEKLFF. The CDR3 bases are TGTGCCAGCAGTCCCATCGGGGGACCTAATGAAAAACTGTTTTTT.

V usage is TRBV5-8 and J usage is TRBJ1-1; possibly TRBD1 for D (5 bases). CDR3 length: 15 amino acids. Germline lookup yields CDR1 SGHTS and CDR2 YDEGEE. Trimming removed 3 bases from V and 6 bases from J, with 18 bases in between. The DNA for the CDR3 is TGTGCCAGCAGCTCAACAGGAAAAGGGTACGCTGAAGCTTTCTTT. It specifies CASSSTGKGYAEAFF.

CDR3 DNA: TGCGCCAGCAGCTCGGACAGGGCTCAAGTCAACACTGAAGCTTTCTTT. Translation: CASSSDRAQVNTEAFF. The V gene is TRBV5-1, the J gene TRBJ1-1; the match to TRBD1 covers 8 bases. This CDR3 region has 16 residues. CDR1 is SGHRS and CDR2 is YFSETQ in the germline V gene. Losses at the gene ends were 3 bases for V and 2 bases for J; bases not matched to a gene: 9. The full variable domain, completed using reference TRBV5-1 and TRBJ1-1, is KAGVTQTPRYLIKTRGQQVTLSCSPISGHRSVSWYQQTPGQGLQFLFEYFSETQRNKGNFPGRFSGRQFSNSRSEMNVSTLELGDSALYLCASSSDRAQVNTEAFFGQGTRLTVV.

This clone was found a few times. The V call is TRBV28, the J call TRBJ1-5, with D possibly TRBD1 on 6 matching bases. V dropped 2 bases and J dropped 7 bases, with 15 bases sitting between them. The CDR3 contains 15 residues. Germline V gives CDR1 MDHEN, CDR2 SYDVKM. CDR3 in amino acids: CASSLPGDPQQPQHF. The CDR3 coding sequence is TGTGCCAGCAGTTTACCAGGGGATCCCCAGCAGCCCCAGCATTTT. Full variable domain (rest looked up from reference TRBV28 and TRBJ1-5): DVKVTQSSRYLVKRTGEKVFLECVQDMDHENMFWYRQDPGLGLRLIYFSYDVKMKEKGDIPEGYSVSREKKERFSLILESASTNQTSMYLCASSLPGDPQQPQHFGDGTRLSIL.